This passage covers 25 T cell receptor beta chains from one sample sequenced in a study of blood T cells in healthy people across ages. With a J-beta primer mix and a sample-barcoded 5' primer, a second PCR ran 7 to 11 cycles. TCRdb fed the 5' RACE reads into MiXCR, producing one record per CDR3 protein. The sample lists roughly 700,000 distinct CDR3 sequences, around half occurring once. Sequencing was carried out using blood. The source of these receptors is a woman aged 60-75 years in good health.

V and J are TRBV6-6 and TRBJ2-3; 10 nucleotides match TRBD2. This CDR3 comprises 16 residues. The V gene end was trimmed by 7 bases and the J gene end by 0 bases; junction bases not matched to a gene: 7. Germline lookup yields CDR1 MNHNY and CDR2 SVGAGI (reference sequence). This chain's CDR3 is CASTNSGRKSTDTQYF. In nucleotides, the CDR3 is TGTGCCAGCACGAATAGCGGGAGGAAAAGCACAGATACGCAGTATTTT.

The table lists this clonotype with a few counts. The rearrangement uses TRBV6-2 or TRBV6-3 and TRBJ1-2, with 7 nucleotides matching TRBD1. In germline, CDR1 is MNHEY, CDR2 SVGEGT. The CDR3 has 14 amino acids. J was trimmed by 6 bases and V by 4 bases; bases with no gene match: 8. As DNA, the CDR3 is TGTGCCAGCAGTTTTACAGGGGCGGTAGATGGCTACACCTTC. Its protein is CASSFTGAVDGYTF.

This clonotype was seen a handful of times. This chain links TRBV20-1 with TRBJ2-1; D may be TRBD1 or TRBD2 (6 bases each). The CDR3 length is 15 residues. Germline assignment: CDR1 DFQATT and CDR2 SNEGSKA (reference sequence). V gave up 5 bases and J gave up 5 bases, with 19 bases separating them. CDR3 DNA sequence: TGCAGTGCTCCCAAGGGGGGCTTTACAAACAATGAGCAGTTCTTC. Translated, it gives CSAPKGGFTNNEQFF.

This clonotype was seen many times. This chain uses TRBV28 with TRBJ2-1, with 8 bases fitting TRBD2. CDR1 is MDHEN, CDR2 SYDVKM, per germline. The CDR3 sequence is 14 residues long. The J segment lost 4 bases and the V segment lost 6 bases, leaving 5 bases of the junction unmatched. The CDR3 spells CASRLAEAYNEQFF. For the CDR3, the DNA is TGTGCCAGCAGACTAGCGGAAGCATACAATGAGCAGTTCTTC.

The chain carries TRBV20-1 and TRBJ2-3, with a weak D call TRBD2 (5 bases). This CDR3 region has 13 residues. CDR1 is DFQATT, CDR2 SNEGSKA, per germline (reference sequence). For the CDR3, the DNA is TGCAGGGCAGGCCGGAGGAGCACAGATACGCAGTATTTT. The encoded protein is CRAGRRSTDTQYF.

The J gene is TRBJ1-1, the V gene TRBV14; 7 positions match TRBD1. CDR1 SGHDN and CDR2 FVKESK come from the germline V gene. The CDR3 extends over 15 amino acids. The ends lost 3 bases at V and 4 bases at J; junction bases unmatched: 8. Here the CDR3 reads CASSHLGGAGTEAFF. CDR3 DNA sequence: TGTGCCAGCAGCCATTTAGGGGGCGCGGGCACTGAAGCTTTCTTT.

This clonotype has ten or more counts. The gene calls are TRBV6-4 and TRBJ2-5; 8 bases agree with TRBD2. The germline V gene encodes CDR1 MRHNA and CDR2 SNTAGT. With 2 bases clipped from V and 3 bases from J, the junction kept 5 bases outside the gene matches. The CDR3 is 15 residues long. CDR3 nucleotide sequence: TGTGCCAGCAGTGACGTGGCGGGAGGTAAAGAGACCCAGTACTTC. This gives the protein CASSDVAGGKETQYF.

This clonotype was seen just once. The gene calls are TRBV5-1 and TRBJ2-3, with D hard to call. Trimming stripped 3 bases from V and 5 bases from J, with 10 bases between. The CDR3 length is 13 residues. Germline V gives CDR1 SGHRS, CDR2 YFSETQ. The CDR3 coding sequence is TGCGCCAGCAGCTCTATTGGGGAAGATACGCAGTATTTT. This sequence encodes CASSSIGEDTQYF.

This clonotype is medium-sized (0.01 to 0.1%) in the sample. J is TRBJ2-7 and V is TRBV6-6; a possible D gene is TRBD1 (5 bases). The V and J ends lost 1 base and 4 bases respectively, with 11 bases between them. Germline values: CDR1 MNHNY, CDR2 SVGAGI (reference sequence). The CDR3 length is 14 residues. CDR3 sequence: CASSYLGRVYEQYF. The CDR3, as DNA: TGTGCCAGCAGTTACTTGGGCAGGGTGTACGAGCAGTACTTC.

The V call is TRBV19, the J call TRBJ2-7; the match to TRBD2 covers 13 bases. Germline assignment: CDR1 LNHDA and CDR2 SQIVND (reference sequence). V gave up 4 bases and J gave up 2 bases; unmatched junction bases: 8. The CDR3 contains 17 residues. CDR3 protein: CASSSKGLAGDAYEQYF. In DNA form, the CDR3 reads TGTGCCAGTAGTAGTAAAGGACTAGCGGGAGATGCCTACGAGCAGTACTTC. Variable domain in full (rest from reference TRBV19 and TRBJ2-7): DGGITQSPKYLFRKEGQNVTLSCEQNLNHDAMYWYRQDPGQGLRLIYYSQIVNDFQKGDIAEGYSVSREKKESFPLTVTSAQKNPTAFYLCASSSKGLAGDAYEQYFGPGTRLTVT.

The chain uses TRBV28 and TRBJ2-7, with 8 bases aligning to TRBD1. With V trimmed by 7 bases and J by 2 bases, 10 bases remained unmatched. The CDR3 consists of 15 residues. From germline, CDR1 is MDHEN and CDR2 SYDVKM. The CDR3 is CASTPRQGLTYEQYF. The CDR3, as DNA: TGTGCCAGCACCCCTAGACAGGGGCTAACCTACGAGCAGTACTTC.

The rearrangement joins TRBV11-2 to TRBJ2-1; TRBD1 aligns across 7 bases. Trimming at V came to 5 bases and at J to 6 bases, leaving 13 bases not matched to a gene. This CDR3 contains 16 residues. Germline loops: CDR1 SGHAT, CDR2 FQNNGV. The CDR3 nucleotides are TGTGCCAGCAGCCACCCGGGACAGCCGGGCAGCAATGAGCAGTTCTTC. It encodes CASSHPGQPGSNEQFF.

With regard to this clonotype: It may be a read error: a sequence one base away is much more abundant. The chain joins TRBV20-1 to TRBJ2-7, with TRBD2 identical over 9 bases. The better agreement between TRBJ2-5 and the DNA end casts doubt on the J call. Germline V lookup: CDR1 DFQATT, CDR2 SNEGSKA (reference sequence). The CDR3 runs to 14 residues. The CDR3 spells CSASLLTSGATQYF. CDR3 in DNA: TGCAGTGCTAGCCTTCTGACTAGCGGCGCGACCCAGTACTTC.

This clonotype was counted between two and nine times. The V and J genes are TRBV6-5 and TRBJ2-1, with TRBD2 identical over 8 bases. V lost 4 bases to trimming and J lost 5 bases; unmatched junction nucleotides: 7. The CDR3 sequence is 15 residues long. Germline lookup yields CDR1 MNHEY and CDR2 SVGAGI. CDR3 amino acids: CASSFPSGLHNEQFF. The CDR3 DNA reads as TGTGCCAGCAGTTTCCCTAGCGGGCTTCACAATGAGCAGTTCTTC.

This clonotype came up a few times. The chain has TRBV9 and TRBJ1-2; 10 bases match TRBD1. Germline V gene data show CDR1 as SGDLS and CDR2 as YYNGEE. The trim removed 3 bases at V and 8 bases at J, leaving 13 bases unmatched. CDR3 length equals 16 residues. In nucleotides, the CDR3 is TGTGCCAGCAGCGCGACCCACGGACAGGGGGATGGCGGCTACACCTTC. Translation: CASSATHGQGDGGYTF.

This clonotype was seen once. V gene TRBV3-1 combines with J gene TRBJ2-5, with D hard to call. The germline gives CDR1 LGHDT, CDR2 YNNKEL (reference sequence). Deletions cut 1 base from V and 3 bases from J, with 18 bases between. The CDR3 totals 17 residues. Here the CDR3 DNA reads TGTGCCAGCAGCCAAGTCTCCGGTCCCATTGGGGAAGAGACCCAGTACTTC. This translates into CASSQVSGPIGEETQYF.

This clonotype has a handful of counts. This chain connects TRBV29-1 to TRBJ2-1, with D unclear. Germline lookup yields CDR1 SQVTM and CDR2 ANQGSEA. V lost 0 bases, J lost 4 bases, and 1 base lay in between. CDR3 length: 11 amino acids. The CDR3, as DNA: TGCAGCGTTGAAGAGTACAATGAGCAGTTCTTC. Translation gives CSVEEYNEQFF.

The rearrangement uses TRBV30 and TRBJ1-1, with D uncertain. This CDR3 comprises 14 residues. Germline V gives CDR1 GTSNPN, CDR2 SVGIG (reference sequence). The V end was cut by 0 bases, the J end by 4 bases, with 12 bases between. CDR3 in amino acids: CAWSVRGRGTEAFF. The CDR3 DNA reads TGTGCCTGGAGTGTAAGAGGGCGGGGCACTGAAGCTTTCTTT.

This clonotype was detected a few times. This chain uses TRBV5-5 with TRBJ1-1, with D hard to call. V shed 2 bases and J shed 3 bases, with 8 bases lying between them. This CDR3 region has 13 residues. Germline CDR1 and CDR2: SGHKS and YYEKEE (reference sequence). The CDR3: CASSLWSDTEAFF. The CDR3 DNA reads as TGTGCCAGCAGCTTATGGTCCGACACTGAAGCTTTCTTT.

A remark on this clonotype: A much more abundant neighbour one base away suggests this may be a read error. The rearrangement uses TRBV29-1 and TRBJ2-1; D might be TRBD2 (5 bases). With the DNA end fitting TRBJ2-7 better, the J assignment may be wrong. The length of the CDR3 is 11 residues. Germline CDR1 and CDR2: SQVTM and ANQGSEA. CDR3 in amino acids: CSAGVYNEQYF. CDR3 nucleotides: TGCAGCGCCGGGGTCTACAATGAGCAGTACTTC.

The rearrangement joins TRBV28 to TRBJ2-7; D is uncertain. The J call is uncertain, as TRBJ2-5 better fits the DNA end. CDR3 length: 12 residues. CDR1 MDHEN and CDR2 SYDVKM come from the germline V gene. The DNA of the CDR3 is TGTGCCAGCAGCCTAACCTGGGAGACCCAGTACTTC. Translated, it gives CASSLTWETQYF.

V usage is TRBV28 and J usage is TRBJ2-7; D unresolved. Trimming left V 4 bases short and J 0 bases short, with 10 bases between. CDR3 size: 14 residues. The germline CDR1 and CDR2 sequences are MDHEN and SYDVKM. CDR3 bases: TGTGCCAGCAGTTCCACACCGAGCTCCTACGAGCAGTACTTC. Translating gives CASSSTPSSYEQYF.

The J gene is TRBJ2-3, the V gene TRBV6-2 or TRBV6-3, with 9 bases matching TRBD2. Germline CDR1 reads MNHEY; CDR2 reads SVGEGT. This CDR3 comprises 14 residues. V was pared by 8 bases and J by 5 bases, with 8 bases of the junction left unmatched. Here the CDR3 reads CASLTSGRQDTQYF. In nucleotides, the CDR3 is TGTGCCAGCTTAACTAGCGGGCGTCAAGATACGCAGTATTTT.

The genes are TRBV10-3 and TRBJ2-5, with a possible D match to TRBD2 (5 bases). Looked up from germline, CDR1 is ENHRY and CDR2 is SYGVKD. The CDR3 is made up of 13 amino acids. Trimming left V 10 bases short and J 11 bases short, with 23 bases between. The chain's CDR3 is CATGSGFPNEQYF. As DNA, the CDR3 is TGTGCCACCGGAAGCGGCTTCCCGAATGAGCAGTACTTC.

The rearrangement joins TRBV6-2 or TRBV6-3 to TRBJ2-5; D not certain. Germline values: CDR1 MNHEY, CDR2 SVGEGT. This CDR3 region has 13 residues. The V gene lost 2 bases and the J gene lost 5 bases, with 9 bases spanning the gap. The CDR3, as DNA: TGTGCCAGCAGTTACGGCGTTTTGGAGACCCAGTACTTC. Its translation: CASSYGVLETQYF.